This T cell receptor beta chain was observed in a study of blood T cells in healthy people across ages. Overall study: About one barcoded beta molecule per two T cells was the capture yield of template switching.

Then a second PCR, running roughly 7 to 11 cycles, was carried out with a sample-barcoded 5' primer and a J-beta primer mix. Researchers report that a template-switch adaptor with 12 random nucleotides tagged each cDNA molecule. MiXCR, run by TCRdb on the 5' RACE reads, gives a single entry per CDR3 protein. The table lists 1.5 million to 2 million distinct CDR3 sequences, roughly 52% of them singletons. Healthy Caucasians from Russia aged about 6 to 90 served as donors. J gave up 2 bases and V 6 bases, and 7 bases lay outside the gene matches. The CDR3 consists of 14 residues. In germline, CDR1 is DFQATT, CDR2 SNEGSKA (reference sequence).

The TCR comes from a woman aged 40 to 50 in good health. This chain links TRBV20-1 with TRBJ2-3, with 8 bases aligning to TRBD1. Input material: blood. For the CDR3, the DNA is TGCAGTGCACAGGGACAGGCCCCCACAGATACGCAGTATTTT. It specifies CSAQGQAPTDTQYF.